The sample holds a few counts of the clone carrying this T cell receptor beta chain. Its antigen remains unidentified. V was pared by 5 bases and J by 3 bases, with 23 bases between. The CDR3 has 18 amino acids. Germline CDR1 reads SGHVS; CDR2 reads FQNEAQ. This sample stems from a study of glioma-infiltrating T cells after dendritic cell vaccination. Overall study results and limits: Longer survival after dendritic cell vaccination followed higher pretreatment TIL content.

Sequenced by immunoSEQ multiplex PCR; TCRdb stores in-frame clones only, minus some. The sample consists of some 73,000 clones, more than 65% of them appearing once. This TCR was recovered from a human donor with glioblastoma. The material sequenced was blood, taken before dendritic cell vaccination. The chain recombines TRBV7-8 with TRBJ2-1; D is possibly TRBD1 (6 bases). The CDR3 region is CASSPPRRTVRGYNEQFF. The CDR3 region has the DNA TGTGCCAGCAGCCCCCCCAGACGGACAGTCCGCGGCTACAATGAGCAGTTCTTC. Full variable domain (missing parts from reference TRBV7-8 and TRBJ2-1): GAGVSQSPRYKVAKRGQDVALRCDPISGHVSLFWYQQALGQGPEFLTYFQNEAQLDKSGLPSDRFFAERPEGSVSTLKIQRTQQEDSAVYLCASSPPRRTVRGYNEQFFGPGTRLTVL.